A single sample is the source of the 21 T cell receptor beta chains below, sequenced in a study of T cell responses to AZD1222 COVID-19 vaccine (dated by TCRdb to 2020 to 2023). The time point label, as the study defines it: about 28 days (+/-7) after the second vaccine dose. The library was prepared using the immunoSEQ multiplex PCR assay. Here the immuneACCESS table is served through TCRdb, limited to in-frame sequences with V and J called. Missing clones are a known gap in these copies; in checked studies unresolved V genes cover under half, and the rest lacks a known reason. The sample records around 80,000 clones, approximately 85% of which are singletons. The ten largest clones represent around 9.3% of the sample. Sequencing used peripheral blood, obtained 28 days after the second AZD1222 dose. These receptors originate from an adult who received the AZD1222 COVID-19 vaccine.

DNA of the CDR3: TGTGCCAGCAGCTTAGGGGACAGGACCACCGGGGAGCTGTTTTTT. The encoded protein is CASSLGDRTTGELFF. The rearrangement joins TRBV13 to TRBJ2-2; 7 nucleotides agree with TRBD1. Germline CDR1 PRHDT, CDR2 FYEKMQ (reference sequence). This CDR3 has 15 amino acids. J lost 4 bases, V lost 0 bases, and 2 bases had no gene match.

The chain is built from TRBV10-1 and TRBJ2-2; no reliable D call. This CDR3 is built from 15 residues. Germline CDR1 is WNHNN and CDR2 is SYGVQD (reference sequence). V was shortened by 4 bases and J by 0 bases, with 9 bases between the two germline ends. The CDR3 sequence: CASSVKGSNTGELFF. CDR3 DNA: TGCGCCAGCAGTGTTAAGGGATCGAACACCGGGGAGCTGTTTTTT.

The J gene is TRBJ1-1, the V gene TRBV4-1; D gene uncertain. The germline V gene encodes CDR1 MGHRA and CDR2 YSYEKL. V was clipped by 4 bases and J by 0 bases, with 18 bases between them. The CDR3 consists of 17 residues. The CDR3 spells CASSLYPTRPLNTEAFF. CDR3 in DNA: TGCGCCAGCAGCCTCTACCCGACACGGCCCTTGAACACTGAAGCTTTCTTT.

The V and J genes are TRBV6-5 and TRBJ2-5; the match to TRBD1 covers 7 bases. Germline trimming cut 5 bases from V and 4 bases from J; bases unmatched to any gene: 10. This CDR3 has 15 residues. Germline V gene lookup returns CDR1 MNHEY and CDR2 SVGAGI. This CDR3 reads CASSRQGTRRETQYF. CDR3 sequence (DNA): TGTGCCAGCAGTAGACAGGGAACGAGGAGAGAGACCCAGTACTTC.

J is TRBJ2-2 and V is TRBV6-5, with D hard to call. The CDR3 is made up of 11 amino acids. V shed 7 bases and J shed 7 bases, with 7 bases lying between them. Germline V gene sequence: CDR1 MNHEY, CDR2 SVGAGI. The CDR3, as DNA: TGTGCCAGCAAAAGGTTCGGGGAGCTGTTTTTT. It translates to CASKRFGELFF.

This rearrangement joins TRBV10-3 to TRBJ2-2; 7 bases match TRBD1. Germline V CDR1 and CDR2: ENHRY, SYGVKD. Trimming cost V 5 bases and J 4 bases; bases outside gene matches: 7. There are 15 residues in the CDR3. CDR3 sequence: CAISSGGSGTGELFF. The CDR3 DNA follows: TGTGCCATCAGTTCAGGGGGATCAGGCACCGGGGAGCTGTTTTTT.

The rearrangement joins TRBV19 to TRBJ1-1; D remains ambiguous. The CDR3 contains 14 residues. Germline CDR1 is LNHDA and CDR2 is SQIVND (reference sequence). V lost 4 bases and J 0 bases, leaving 9 bases between the germline ends. The CDR3 loop reads CASSTSFMNTEAFF. The CDR3 region has the DNA TGTGCCAGTAGTACGAGTTTTATGAACACTGAAGCTTTCTTT.

The chain is built from TRBV13 and TRBJ2-5; 12 nucleotides agree with TRBD2. The length of the CDR3 is 16 residues. The junction had 8 bases not matched to a gene; V was cut back by 4 bases and J by 5 bases. Looked up from germline, CDR1 is PRHDT and CDR2 is FYEKMQ (reference sequence). As DNA, the CDR3 is TGTGCCAGCAGCTCCACTAGCGGGGGGTTGCGGGAGACCCAGTACTTC. Encoded protein: CASSSTSGGLRETQYF.

The chain links TRBV2 to TRBJ1-5; TRBD1 is a possible D gene (5 bases). Trimming took off 1 base at V and 6 bases at J, with 13 bases between the two ends. CDR3 length: 15 amino acids. Germline loops: CDR1 SNHLY, CDR2 FYNNEI. CDR3 nucleotide sequence: TGTGCCAGCAGTGAAGGTCCAGGGAGGATTCAGCCCCAGCATTTT. Amino acids: CASSEGPGRIQPQHF.

The chain has TRBV6-6 and TRBJ2-2; D is perhaps TRBD2 (6 bases). The CDR3 covers 15 residues. Between the trimmed V and J ends, which lost 11 bases and 6 bases, there was a span of 22 bases. CDR1 is MNHNY and CDR2 is SVGAGI in the germline V gene (reference sequence). The CDR3 sequence is CASNRRVGQAGELFF. CDR3 DNA sequence: TGTGCCTCAAATCGGAGGGTTGGTCAGGCCGGGGAGCTGTTTTTT.

This clone was seen a handful of times. The same CDR3 can be traced to other DNA sequences in this sample. The rearrangement links TRBV6-5 to TRBJ1-5; no firm D call. CDR3 size: 12 residues. CDR1 is MNHEY and CDR2 is SVGAGI in the germline V gene. Trimming left V 8 bases short and J 6 bases short, with 11 bases between. CDR3 amino acids: CASRTLGQPQHF. CDR3 coding DNA: TGTGCCAGCCGTACACTGGGTCAGCCCCAGCATTTT.

V usage is TRBV19 and J usage is TRBJ1-3; the D is unclear. Germline V lookup: CDR1 LNHDA, CDR2 SQIVND (reference sequence). The V end lost 2 bases, the J end lost 0 bases, and 5 bases lay between the germline ends. The CDR3 totals 14 residues. The CDR3 DNA reads as TGTGCCAGTAGTATATCCTCCTCTGGAAACACCATATATTTT. Protein sequence: CASSISSSGNTIYF.

CDR3 coding DNA: TGTGCCAGCTCACCAGGGACAGGGACATACACTAACTATGGCTACACCTTC. As protein: CASSPGTGTYTNYGYTF. This chain joins TRBV18 and TRBJ1-2; 9 positions agree with TRBD1. The germline CDR1 and CDR2 sequences are KGHSH and LQKENI. CDR3 length: 17 amino acids. V was pared by 2 bases and J by 0 bases, with 7 bases of the junction left unmatched.

This rearrangement joins TRBV5-5 to TRBJ1-3, with D tentatively TRBD1 (5 bases). Germline V CDR1 and CDR2: SGHKS, YYEKEE (reference sequence). V gave up 1 base and J gave up 3 bases, with 20 bases separating them. This CDR3 comprises 18 residues. CDR3 bases: TGTGCCAGCAGCTTGTTTACTTCGGGAGGGGCGCGTGGAAACACCATATATTTT. It translates to CASSLFTSGGARGNTIYF.

CDR3: CASSIGPATDTQYF. CDR3 nucleotide sequence: TGTGCCAGTAGTATTGGGCCTGCCACAGATACGCAGTATTTT. The rearrangement uses TRBV19 and TRBJ2-3; D remains unclear. The CDR3 length is 14 residues. Germline V gene lookup returns CDR1 LNHDA and CDR2 SQIVND (reference sequence). V was shortened by 3 bases and J by 2 bases, with 9 bases between the two germline ends.

The V and J genes are TRBV4-2 and TRBJ1-4; TRBD1 aligns across 9 bases. V dropped 4 bases and J dropped 7; count of bases not matched to a gene: 10. CDR1 LGHNA and CDR2 YNFKEQ come from the germline V gene. The CDR3 has 16 amino acids. Here the CDR3 reads CASSPYQDRGGEKLFF. The CDR3 DNA is TGTGCCAGCAGCCCGTACCAGGACAGGGGAGGTGAAAAACTGTTTTTT.

This chain joins TRBV12-3 or TRBV12-4 and TRBJ1-1; D not certain. The CDR3 is made up of 13 amino acids. V dropped 3 bases and J dropped 1 base, with 6 bases sitting between them. The CDR3 spells CASSLGRNTEAFF. Written as DNA, the CDR3 is TGTGCCAGCAGTTTGGGCAGGAACACTGAAGCTTTCTTT.

The chain employs TRBV19 and TRBJ1-3; D remains unclear. V gave up 6 bases and J gave up 4 bases, with 7 bases separating them. The CDR3 covers 12 residues. CDR1 LNHDA and CDR2 SQIVND come from the germline V gene (reference sequence). The CDR3 is CASRSVGNTIYF. The CDR3 DNA is TGTGCCAGTAGGTCGGTGGGAAACACCATATATTTT.

This sequence joins TRBV18 and TRBJ2-1, with D maybe TRBD2 (6 bases). The CDR3 sequence is 15 residues long. With 6 bases removed from V and 2 bases from J, the gap between germline ends came to 14 bases. Germline assignment: CDR1 KGHSH and CDR2 LQKENI. CDR3 sequence reads: CASSPGLETYNEQFF. The DNA for the CDR3 is TGTGCCAGCTCCCCGGGACTGGAAACCTACAATGAGCAGTTCTTC.

This clone turned up a few times. The chain carries TRBV5-8 and TRBJ2-5; TRBD1 agrees at 9 bases. CDR1 is SGHTS and CDR2 is YDEGEE in the germline V gene. The CDR3 consists of 15 residues. After removal of 4 bases from V and 2 bases from J, the junction contained 6 bases not matched to a gene. CDR3 amino acids: CASSKGTGRQETQYF. CDR3 in DNA: TGTGCCAGCAGCAAAGGGACAGGGAGACAAGAGACCCAGTACTTC.

This clone was recorded a few times. CDR3 coding DNA: TGCGCCAGCAGCTTGGCCCGAGAGACCCAGTACTTC. This encodes CASSLARETQYF. The chain links TRBV5-1 to TRBJ2-5, with D hard to call. V lost 0 bases and J lost 4, with 4 bases in between. Germline V CDR1 and CDR2: SGHRS, YFSETQ. The CDR3 loop spans 12 amino acids.